This T cell receptor (delta chain) was identified in a study of gamma-delta T cells after stem cell transplantation. This clone was counted between two and nine times. TCRdb attributes to this sequence the protein of a much larger clone, which differs from the DNA translation at residue 13; a read error is likely, and the protein displayed is translated from the DNA. TCRdb processed the RT-PCR reads again with the CATT caller. The sample shows approximately 850 delta-chain clones, 1.1% to 1.5% of them seen only once. This CDR3 region has 18 residues. V lost 0 bases to trimming and J lost 4 bases, with 23 bases between them. Germline CDR1 GEAIGNYY, CDR2 EKD.

Sequencing input: gamma-delta T cells. The TCR sequence derives from a human donor. It is not recorded whose cells these are; they may come from a transplant donor. The rearrangement uses TRDV2 and TRDJ1, with a possible D match to TRDD3 (6 bases). CDR3 in amino acids: CACDTVPLGPPASDKLIF. The CDR3 nucleotides read TGTGCCTGTGACACCGTCCCACTGGGTCCCCCGGCCAGCGATAAACTCATCTTT.